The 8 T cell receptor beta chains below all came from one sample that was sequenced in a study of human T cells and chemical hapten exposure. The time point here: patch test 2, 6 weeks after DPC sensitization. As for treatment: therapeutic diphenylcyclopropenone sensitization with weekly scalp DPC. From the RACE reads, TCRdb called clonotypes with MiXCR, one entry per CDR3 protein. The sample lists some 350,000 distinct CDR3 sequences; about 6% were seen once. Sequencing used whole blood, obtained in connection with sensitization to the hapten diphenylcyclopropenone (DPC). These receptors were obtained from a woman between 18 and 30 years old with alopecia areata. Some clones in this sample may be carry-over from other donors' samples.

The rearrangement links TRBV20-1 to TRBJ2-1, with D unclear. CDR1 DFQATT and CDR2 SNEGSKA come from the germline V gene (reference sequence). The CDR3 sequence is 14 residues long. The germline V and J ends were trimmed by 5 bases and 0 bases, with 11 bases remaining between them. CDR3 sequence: CSARTLYSYNEQFF. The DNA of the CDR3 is TGCAGTGCTCGTACCTTGTACTCCTACAATGAGCAGTTCTTC.

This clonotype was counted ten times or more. CDR3 DNA: TGTGCCAGCAGCCGGACAGGGGACGCCAATCAGCCCCAGCATTTT. The encoded protein is CASSRTGDANQPQHF. The chain combines TRBV5-4 with TRBJ1-5; 9 positions agree with TRBD1. CDR3 size: 15 residues. Trimming took 4 bases from V and 3 from J; bases not matched to a gene: 5. Germline lookup yields CDR1 SGHNT and CDR2 YYREEE (reference sequence).

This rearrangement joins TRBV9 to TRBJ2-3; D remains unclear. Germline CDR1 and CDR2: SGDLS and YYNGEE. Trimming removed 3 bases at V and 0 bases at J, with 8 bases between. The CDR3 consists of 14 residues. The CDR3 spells CASSGSPSTDTQYF. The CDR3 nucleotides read TGTGCCAGCAGCGGCTCTCCTAGCACAGATACGCAGTATTTT.

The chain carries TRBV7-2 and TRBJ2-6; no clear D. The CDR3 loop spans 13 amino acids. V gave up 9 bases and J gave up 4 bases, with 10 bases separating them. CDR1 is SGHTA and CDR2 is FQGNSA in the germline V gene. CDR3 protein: CARRSSGANVLTF. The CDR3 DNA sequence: TGTGCCAGGAGAAGTTCGGGGGCCAACGTCCTGACTTTC.

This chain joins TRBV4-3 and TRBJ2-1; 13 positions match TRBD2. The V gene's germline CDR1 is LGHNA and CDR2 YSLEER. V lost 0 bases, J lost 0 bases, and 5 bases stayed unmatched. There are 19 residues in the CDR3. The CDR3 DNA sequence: TGCGCCAGCAGCCAAGAAAGGGGGACTAGCGGGGCCTCCTACAATGAGCAGTTCTTC. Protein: CASSQERGTSGASYNEQFF.

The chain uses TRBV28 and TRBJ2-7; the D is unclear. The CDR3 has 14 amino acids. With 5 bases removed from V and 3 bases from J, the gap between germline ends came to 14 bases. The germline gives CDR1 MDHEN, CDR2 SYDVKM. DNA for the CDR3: TGTGCCAGCAGTATACCCCGCGGCTACTACGAGCAGTACTTC. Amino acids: CASSIPRGYYEQYF. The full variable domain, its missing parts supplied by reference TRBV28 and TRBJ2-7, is DVKVTQSSRYLVKRTGEKVFLECVQDMDHENMFWYRQDPGLGLRLIYFSYDVKMKEKGDIPEGYSVSREKKERFSLILESASTNQTSMYLCASSIPRGYYEQYFGPGTRLTVT.

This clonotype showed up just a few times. The CDR3 loop reads CASRAGYSDEQFF. CDR3 coding DNA: TGTGCCAGCAGAGCGGGGTATAGCGATGAGCAGTTCTTC. The chain has TRBV12-3 or TRBV12-4 and TRBJ2-1; 7 nucleotides line up with TRBD2. The ends lost 6 bases at V and 8 bases at J; junction bases unmatched: 7. The CDR3 has 13 residues.

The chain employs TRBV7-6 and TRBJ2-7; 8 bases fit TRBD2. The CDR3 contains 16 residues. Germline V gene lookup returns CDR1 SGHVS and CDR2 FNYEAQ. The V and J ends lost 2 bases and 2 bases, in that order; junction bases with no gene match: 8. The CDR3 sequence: CASSLSASGRPYEQYF. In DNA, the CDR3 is TGTGCCAGCAGCTTAAGTGCTAGCGGGCGACCCTACGAGCAGTACTTC.